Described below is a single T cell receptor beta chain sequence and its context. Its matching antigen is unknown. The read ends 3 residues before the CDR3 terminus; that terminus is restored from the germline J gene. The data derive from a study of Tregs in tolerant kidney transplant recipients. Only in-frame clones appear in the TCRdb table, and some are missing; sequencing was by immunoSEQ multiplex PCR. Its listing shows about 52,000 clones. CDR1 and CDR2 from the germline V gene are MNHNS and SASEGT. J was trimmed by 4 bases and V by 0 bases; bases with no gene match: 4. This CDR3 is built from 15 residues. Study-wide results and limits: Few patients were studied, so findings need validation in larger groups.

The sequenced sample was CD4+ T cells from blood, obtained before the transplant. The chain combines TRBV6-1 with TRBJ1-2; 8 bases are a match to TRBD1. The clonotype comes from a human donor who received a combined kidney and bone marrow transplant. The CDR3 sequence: CASSEAPGQVYGYTF. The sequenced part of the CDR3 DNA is TGTGCCAGCAGTGAAGCGCCGGGACAGGTCTATGGC.